The sequence of this T cell receptor (beta chain) was determined in a study of OX40 agonist ivuxolimab in advanced cancers. For the study at large: Three patients, one with hepatocellular carcinoma and two with cutaneous melanoma, achieved partial responses. The study's findings and limits: Researchers did not determine the expanded peripheral T cells' antigen specificity.

Turning to this clone: As yet, its antigen is unknown.

The CDR3 has 17 amino acids. CDR1 is SGHTA and CDR2 is FQGNSA in the germline V gene. V lost 3 bases and J lost 4, with 16 bases in between. TCRdb's copy holds only in-frame clones and misses some; the assay was immunoSEQ multiplex PCR. The table records roughly 64,000 clones, approximately 84% of them present only once. This clonotype was sampled from an adult with an advanced solid tumor such as melanoma, head and neck, liver or kidney cancer. The rearrangement uses TRBV7-2 and TRBJ1-6; tentatively, D is TRBD1 (5 bases). The sequencing used CD4+ or CD8+ T cells sorted from blood, collected in a trial of the OX40 agonist ivuxolimab. The CDR3 DNA reads TGTGCCAGCAGCTTGACGGGACGGGGAACTTATAATTCACCCCTCCACTTT. Amino acids: CASSLTGRGTYNSPLHF.